Below are 3 T cell receptor beta chains sequenced from a single sample in a study of T cell responses to AZD1222 COVID-19 vaccine. Method: immunoSEQ multiplex PCR; TCRdb's copy keeps in-frame clones and lacks some. This sample has around 130,000 clones, with 88% found just once. The specimen comprised peripheral blood, sampled 28 days after the second AZD1222 dose. These receptors were collected from an adult who received the AZD1222 COVID-19 vaccine.

This sequence joins TRBV6-5 and TRBJ1-3, with TRBD1 matching 8 bases. The germline gives CDR1 MNHEY, CDR2 SVGAGI. CDR3 length: 15 residues. V lost 0 bases, J lost 4 bases, and 2 bases stayed unmatched. CDR3 in amino acids: CASSYSTGAGNTIYF. The CDR3 coding sequence is TGTGCCAGCAGTTACTCGACAGGGGCGGGAAACACCATATATTTT.

This clone was seen once. The chain is built from TRBV12-3 or TRBV12-4 and TRBJ1-2, with D maybe TRBD1 (5 bases). V lost 5 bases and J 6 bases, leaving 10 bases between the germline ends. The length of the CDR3 is 12 residues. The CDR3 reads CASSRGQDGYTF. CDR3 bases: TGTGCCAGCAGTAGGGGTCAAGATGGCTACACCTTC.

The chain joins TRBV24-1 to TRBJ2-1; weak D call: TRBD2 (6 bases). CDR3 length: 13 amino acids. The germline V and J ends were trimmed by 9 bases and 1 base, with 9 bases remaining between them. Germline CDR1 reads KGHDR; CDR2 reads SFDVKD. Here the CDR3 DNA reads TGTGCCACCGGAGGGCTTTCCTACAATGAGCAGTTCTTC. It specifies CATGGLSYNEQFF.